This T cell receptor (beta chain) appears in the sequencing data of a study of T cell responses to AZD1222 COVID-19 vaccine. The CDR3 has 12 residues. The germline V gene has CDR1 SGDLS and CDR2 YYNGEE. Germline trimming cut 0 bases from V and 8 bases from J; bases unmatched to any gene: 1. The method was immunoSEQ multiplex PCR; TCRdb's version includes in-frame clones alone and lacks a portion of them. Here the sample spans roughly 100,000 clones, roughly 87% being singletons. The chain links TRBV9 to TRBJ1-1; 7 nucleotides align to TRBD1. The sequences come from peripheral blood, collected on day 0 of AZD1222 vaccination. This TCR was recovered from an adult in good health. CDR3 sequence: CASSVAGGEAFF. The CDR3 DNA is TGTGCCAGCAGCGTAGCAGGGGGGGAAGCTTTCTTT.